This T cell receptor (beta chain) was recorded in a study of shared clonotypes between healthy human individuals. As for the study in general: Donors, aged 18 to 49, were a couple of women and three men. Donors had three CD4 naive, three CD4 memory, two CD8 naive and one CD8 memory plate apiece. General study findings and limits: Rarefaction analysis demonstrated incomplete sorted-subset sequencing notwithstanding large depth.

As originally analysed: There were no quality scores in the junction-only immunoSEQ sequences, so filtering differed. Measured with immunoSEQ multiplex PCR; TCRdb has only the in-frame clones, and not every one. D and trimming were read from the DNA, whereas the V and J calls and clone size are those reported in that table. The table shows about 1 million clones, with around four fifths occurring only once. As to this clone: Its antigen is not known.

This CDR3 contains 14 residues. CDR1 and CDR2 from the germline V gene are MDHEN and SYDVKM. Sequencing was carried out using memory CD4+ T cells sorted from blood. Regarding subset: CD45RA-negative fraction. This clonotype was sampled from a man aged 18 to 30 in good health. The chain employs TRBV28 and TRBJ2-5, with D unclear. The DNA end favors TRBJ2-7, so the J call may be wrong. In nucleotides, the CDR3 is TGTGCCAGCAAGAGGCTCCGAAGCTCCTACGAGCAGTACTTC. It codes for CASKRLRSSYEQYF.